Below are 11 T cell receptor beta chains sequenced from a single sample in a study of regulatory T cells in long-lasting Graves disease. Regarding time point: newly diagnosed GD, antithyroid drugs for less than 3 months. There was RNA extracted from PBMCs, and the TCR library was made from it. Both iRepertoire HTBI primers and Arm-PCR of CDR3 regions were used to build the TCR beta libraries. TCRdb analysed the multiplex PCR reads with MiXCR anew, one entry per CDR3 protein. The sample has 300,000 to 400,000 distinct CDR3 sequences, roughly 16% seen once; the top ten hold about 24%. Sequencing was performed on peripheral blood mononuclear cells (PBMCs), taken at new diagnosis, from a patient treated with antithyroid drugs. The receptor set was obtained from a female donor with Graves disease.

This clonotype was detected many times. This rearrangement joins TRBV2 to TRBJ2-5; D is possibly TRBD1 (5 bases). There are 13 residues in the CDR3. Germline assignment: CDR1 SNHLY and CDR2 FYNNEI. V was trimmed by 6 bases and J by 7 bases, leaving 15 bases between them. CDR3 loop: CASRDAAQGTQYF. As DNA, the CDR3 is TGTGCCAGCAGGGACGCAGCGCAGGGGACCCAGTACTTC. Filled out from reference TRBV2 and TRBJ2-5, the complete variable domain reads EPEVTQTPSHQVTQMGQEVILRCVPISNHLYFYWYRQILGQKVEFLVSFYNNEISEKSEIFDDQFSVERPDGSNFTLKIRSTKLEDSAMYFCASRDAAQGTQYFGPGTRLLVL.

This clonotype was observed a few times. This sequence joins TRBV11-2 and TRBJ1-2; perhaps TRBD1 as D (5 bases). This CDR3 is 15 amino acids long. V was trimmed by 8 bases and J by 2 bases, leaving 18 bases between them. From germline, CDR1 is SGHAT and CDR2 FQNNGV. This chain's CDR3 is CASPTQRGRNYGYTF. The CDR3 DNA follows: TGTGCCAGCCCAACCCAGAGGGGCAGAAACTATGGCTACACCTTC.

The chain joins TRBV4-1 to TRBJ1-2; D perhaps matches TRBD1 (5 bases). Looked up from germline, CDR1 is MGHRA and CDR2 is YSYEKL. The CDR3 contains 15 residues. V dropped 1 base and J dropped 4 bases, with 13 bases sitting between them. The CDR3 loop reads CASSQAKVGGYGYTF. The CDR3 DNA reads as TGCGCCAGCAGCCAAGCAAAGGTGGGGGGCTATGGCTACACCTTC.

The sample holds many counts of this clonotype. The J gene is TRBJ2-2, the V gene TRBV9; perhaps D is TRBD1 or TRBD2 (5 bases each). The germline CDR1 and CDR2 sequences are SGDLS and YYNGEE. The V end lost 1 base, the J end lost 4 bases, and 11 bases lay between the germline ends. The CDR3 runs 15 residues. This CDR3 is CASSVFSGTTGELFF. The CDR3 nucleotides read TGTGCCAGCAGCGTATTTTCCGGGACCACCGGGGAGCTGTTTTTT.

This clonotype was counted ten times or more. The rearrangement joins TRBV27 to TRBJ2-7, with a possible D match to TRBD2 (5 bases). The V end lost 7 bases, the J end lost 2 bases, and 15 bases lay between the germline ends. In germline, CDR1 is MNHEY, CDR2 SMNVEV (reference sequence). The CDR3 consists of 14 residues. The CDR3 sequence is CASTGERSPYEQYF. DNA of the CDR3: TGTGCCAGCACCGGGGAGCGGAGCCCCTACGAGCAGTACTTC.

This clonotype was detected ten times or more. The CDR3 region is CASNLHSFTDTQYF. The CDR3 DNA follows: TGTGCCAGCAACCTCCACAGTTTCACAGATACGCAGTATTTT. V is TRBV7-2 and J is TRBJ2-3; D gene ambiguous. Deletions cut 7 bases from V and 2 bases from J, with 13 bases between. CDR3 size: 14 residues. The V gene's germline CDR1 is SGHTA and CDR2 FQGNSA.

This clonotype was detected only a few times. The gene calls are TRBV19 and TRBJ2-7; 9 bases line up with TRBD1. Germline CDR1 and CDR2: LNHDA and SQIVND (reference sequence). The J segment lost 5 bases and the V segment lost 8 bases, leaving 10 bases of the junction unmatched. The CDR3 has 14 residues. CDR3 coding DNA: TGTGCCAGTGGAATAACGGGACAGGGCCACGAGCAGTACTTC. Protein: CASGITGQGHEQYF.

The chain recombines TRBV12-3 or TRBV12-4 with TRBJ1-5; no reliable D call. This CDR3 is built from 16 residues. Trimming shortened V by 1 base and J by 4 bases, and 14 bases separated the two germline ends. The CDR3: CASSLEGGWPNQPQHF. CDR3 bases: TGTGCCAGCAGTTTAGAGGGCGGGTGGCCAAATCAGCCCCAGCATTTT.

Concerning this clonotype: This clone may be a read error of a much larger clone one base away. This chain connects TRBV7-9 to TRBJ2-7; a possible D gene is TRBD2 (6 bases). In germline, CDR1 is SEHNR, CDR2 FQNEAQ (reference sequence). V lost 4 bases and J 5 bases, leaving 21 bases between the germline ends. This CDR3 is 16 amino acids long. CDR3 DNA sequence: TGTGCCAGCAGCTCCCCTTCCGGCGGAGGGCTAGACGAGCAGTACTTC. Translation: CASSSPSGGGLDEQYF.

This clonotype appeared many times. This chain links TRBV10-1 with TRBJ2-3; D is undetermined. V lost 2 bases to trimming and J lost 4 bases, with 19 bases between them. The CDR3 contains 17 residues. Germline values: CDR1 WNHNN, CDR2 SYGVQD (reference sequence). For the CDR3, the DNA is TGCGCCAGCAGTGAGAGGTCTGATCTGTACCGGGCAGATACGCAGTATTTT. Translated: CASSERSDLYRADTQYF.

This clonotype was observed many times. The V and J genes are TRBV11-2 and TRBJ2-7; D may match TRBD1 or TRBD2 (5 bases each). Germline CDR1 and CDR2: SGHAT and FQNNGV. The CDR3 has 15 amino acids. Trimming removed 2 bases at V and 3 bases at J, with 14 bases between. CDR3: CASSLLRDPHYEQYF. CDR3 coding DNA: TGTGCCAGCAGCTTATTAAGGGACCCTCACTACGAGCAGTACTTC.